This T cell receptor beta chain was recovered during a study of T cell repertoires in cytomegalovirus infection. Study details: Public TCR beta signatures indicated both CMV infection and matching HLA type. Study conclusions and caveats: Within the response measured ex vivo, HLA-C-restricted CMV-specific TCR beta clonotypes were dominant. Of the TCR beta families, the public ones yielded a cumulative frequency that identified carriers of CMV plus the relevant HLA.

This clonotype was recorded a few times. Antigen unknown. TCRdb reprocessed the reads via MiXCR and lists one record per CDR3 protein. The sample lists about 310,000 distinct CDR3 sequences; roughly a sixth were seen once. Germline assignment: CDR1 MDHEN and CDR2 SYDVKM. The CDR3 covers 13 residues. With 4 bases removed from V and 6 bases from J, the gap between germline ends came to 9 bases. The genes are TRBV28 and TRBJ1-4; D not certain. Specimen: PBMCs. This clonotype was sampled from a human donor in good health (CMV status not recorded). Some clones in this sample may be carry-over from other donors' samples. In DNA form, the CDR3 reads TGTGCCAGCAGTTCCAAAAGAGATGAAAAACTGTTTTTT. As protein: CASSSKRDEKLFF.